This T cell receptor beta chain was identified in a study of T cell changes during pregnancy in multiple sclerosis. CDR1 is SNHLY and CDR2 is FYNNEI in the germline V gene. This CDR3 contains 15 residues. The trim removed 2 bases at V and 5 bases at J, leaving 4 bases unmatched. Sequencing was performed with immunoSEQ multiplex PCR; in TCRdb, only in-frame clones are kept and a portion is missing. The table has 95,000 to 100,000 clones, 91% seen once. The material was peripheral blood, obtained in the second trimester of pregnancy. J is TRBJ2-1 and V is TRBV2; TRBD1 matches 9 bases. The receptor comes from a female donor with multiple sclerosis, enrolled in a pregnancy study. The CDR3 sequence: CASSERDRDHNEQFF. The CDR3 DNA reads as TGTGCCAGCAGTGAACGGGACAGGGATCACAATGAGCAGTTCTTC. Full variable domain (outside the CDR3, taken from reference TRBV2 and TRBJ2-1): EPEVTQTPSHQVTQMGQEVILRCVPISNHLYFYWYRQILGQKVEFLVSFYNNEISEKSEIFDDQFSVERPDGSNFTLKIRSTKLEDSAMYFCASSERDRDHNEQFFGPGTRLTVL.